This TCR beta chain was documented in a study of control samples from healthy donors and cancer patients. Data came from immunoSEQ multiplex PCR; TCRdb stores just in-frame clones and leaves some out. The table shows some 140,000 clones, with just under 95% occurring only once. Trimming pared 5 bases from V and 2 bases from J, leaving 8 bases between. CDR3 length: 13 amino acids. CDR1 SGDLS and CDR2 YYNGEE come from the germline V gene. The receptor comes from a man aged 35 to 55 in good health. V gene TRBV9 combines with J gene TRBJ2-1; D is uncertain. The sequenced sample consisted of blood. The CDR3 spells CASSFGTYNEQFF. In nucleotides, the CDR3 is TGTGCCAGCAGTTTTGGGACCTACAATGAGCAGTTCTTC.